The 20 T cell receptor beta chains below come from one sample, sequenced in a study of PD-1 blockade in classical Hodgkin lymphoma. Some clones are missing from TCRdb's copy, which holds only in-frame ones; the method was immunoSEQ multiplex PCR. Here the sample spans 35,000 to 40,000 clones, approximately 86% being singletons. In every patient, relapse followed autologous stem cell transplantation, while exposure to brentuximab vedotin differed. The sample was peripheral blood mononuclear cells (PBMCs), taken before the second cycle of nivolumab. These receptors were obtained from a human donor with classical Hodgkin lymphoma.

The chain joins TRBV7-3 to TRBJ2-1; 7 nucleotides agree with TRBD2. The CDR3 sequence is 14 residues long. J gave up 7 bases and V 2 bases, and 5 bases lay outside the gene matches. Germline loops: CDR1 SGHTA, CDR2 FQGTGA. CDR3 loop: CASSLSSGHNEQFF. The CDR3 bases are TGTGCCAGCAGCTTATCTAGCGGACATAATGAGCAGTTCTTC.

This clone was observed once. CDR3 sequence reads: CASSLVQGGEQYF. The CDR3 DNA reads TGTGCCAGCAGCTTAGTACAGGGAGGGGAGCAGTACTTC. This chain uses TRBV7-6 with TRBJ2-7; tentative D call: TRBD2 (7 bases). The CDR3 is made up of 13 amino acids. Germline V gene lookup returns CDR1 SGHVS and CDR2 FNYEAQ. The V and J ends lost 1 base and 7 bases respectively, with 11 bases between them.

Here the CDR3 DNA reads TGTGCCAGCAGGGACAGGGAGTCGGCTGGAAACACCATATATTTT. The encoded protein is CASRDRESAGNTIYF. This chain joins TRBV7-9 and TRBJ1-3, with 8 nucleotides matching TRBD1. Germline trimming cut 6 bases from V and 2 bases from J; bases unmatched to any gene: 6. This CDR3 contains 15 residues. Germline CDR1 SEHNR, CDR2 FQNEAQ (reference sequence).

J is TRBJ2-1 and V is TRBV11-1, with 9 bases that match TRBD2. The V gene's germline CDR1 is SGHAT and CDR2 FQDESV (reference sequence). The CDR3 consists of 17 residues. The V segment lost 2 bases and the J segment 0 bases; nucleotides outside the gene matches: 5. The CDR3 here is CASSLIGSGSSYNEQFF. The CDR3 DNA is TGTGCCAGCAGCTTAATCGGTAGCGGGAGCTCCTACAATGAGCAGTTCTTC.

CDR3 residues: CASSVEQGTITDTQYF. DNA of the CDR3: TGTGCCAGCAGCGTGGAACAGGGGACAATAACAGATACGCAGTATTTT. The chain recombines TRBV9 with TRBJ2-3, with 7 nucleotides matching TRBD1. The CDR3 has 16 amino acids. Germline V lookup: CDR1 SGDLS, CDR2 YYNGEE. V dropped 2 bases and J dropped 3; count of bases not matched to a gene: 9.

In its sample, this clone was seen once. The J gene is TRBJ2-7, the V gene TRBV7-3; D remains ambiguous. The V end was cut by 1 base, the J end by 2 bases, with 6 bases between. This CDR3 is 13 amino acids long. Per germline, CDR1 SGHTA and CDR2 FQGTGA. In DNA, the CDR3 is TGTGCCAGCAGCTTAAACCCTACCTACGAGCAGTACTTC. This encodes CASSLNPTYEQYF.

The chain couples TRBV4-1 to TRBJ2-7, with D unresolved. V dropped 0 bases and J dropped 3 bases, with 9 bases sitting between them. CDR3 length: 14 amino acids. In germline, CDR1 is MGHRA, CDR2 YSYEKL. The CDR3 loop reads CASSQEDARYEQYF. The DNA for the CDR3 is TGCGCCAGCAGCCAAGAGGACGCACGCTACGAGCAGTACTTC.

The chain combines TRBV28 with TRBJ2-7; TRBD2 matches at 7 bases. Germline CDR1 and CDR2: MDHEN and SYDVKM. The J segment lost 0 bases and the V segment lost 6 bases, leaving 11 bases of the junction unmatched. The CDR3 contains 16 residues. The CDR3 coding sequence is TGTGCCAGCAGCCCCATGGGGGGGAAGAGCTCCTACGAGCAGTACTTC. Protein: CASSPMGGKSSYEQYF.

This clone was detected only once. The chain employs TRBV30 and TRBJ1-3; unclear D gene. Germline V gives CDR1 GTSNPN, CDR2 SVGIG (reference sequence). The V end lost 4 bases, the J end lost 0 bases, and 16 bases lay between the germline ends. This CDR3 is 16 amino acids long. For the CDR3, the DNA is TGTGCCTGGATCGAGCTCGTGAGTCGCTCTGGAAACACCATATATTTT. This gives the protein CAWIELVSRSGNTIYF.

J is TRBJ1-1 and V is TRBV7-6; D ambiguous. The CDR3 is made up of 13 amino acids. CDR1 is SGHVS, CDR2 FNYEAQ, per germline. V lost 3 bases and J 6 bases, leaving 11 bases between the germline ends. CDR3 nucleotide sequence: TGTGCCAGCAGCTTCACGGGAAACGCTGAAGCTTTCTTT. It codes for CASSFTGNAEAFF.

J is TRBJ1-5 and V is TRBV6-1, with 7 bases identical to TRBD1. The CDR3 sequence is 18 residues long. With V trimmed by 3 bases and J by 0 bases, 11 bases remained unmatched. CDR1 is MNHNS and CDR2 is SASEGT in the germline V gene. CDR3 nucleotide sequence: TGTGCCAGCAGTGATCCGGGACAGACGCTTTATAGCAATCAGCCCCAGCATTTT. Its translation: CASSDPGQTLYSNQPQHF.

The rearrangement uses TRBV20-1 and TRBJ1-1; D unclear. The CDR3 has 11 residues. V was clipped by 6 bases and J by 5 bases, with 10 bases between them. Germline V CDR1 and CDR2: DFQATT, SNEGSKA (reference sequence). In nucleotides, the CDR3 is TGCAGTGCCATCCGGGTAACTGAAGCTTTCTTT. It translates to CSAIRVTEAFF.

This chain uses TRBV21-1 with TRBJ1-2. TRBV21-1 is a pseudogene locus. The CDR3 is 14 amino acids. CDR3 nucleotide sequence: TGTGCCAGCAAAGTCAGTAGGGCGTACTATGGCTACACCTTC. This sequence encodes CASKVSRAYYGYTF.

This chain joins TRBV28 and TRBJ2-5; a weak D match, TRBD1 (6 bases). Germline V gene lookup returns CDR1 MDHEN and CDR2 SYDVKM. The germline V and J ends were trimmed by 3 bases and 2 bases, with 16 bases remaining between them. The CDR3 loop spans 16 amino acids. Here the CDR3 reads CASSLGYGQKQETQYF. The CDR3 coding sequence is TGTGCCAGCAGTTTGGGGTATGGACAGAAGCAAGAGACCCAGTACTTC.

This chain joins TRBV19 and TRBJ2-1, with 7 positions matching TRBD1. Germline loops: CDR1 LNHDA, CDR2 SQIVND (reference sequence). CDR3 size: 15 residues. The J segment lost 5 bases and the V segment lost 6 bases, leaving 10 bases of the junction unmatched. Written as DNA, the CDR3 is TGTGCCAGTAGCCAAGACAGGGAACGGGACAATGAGCAGTTCTTC. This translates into CASSQDRERDNEQFF.

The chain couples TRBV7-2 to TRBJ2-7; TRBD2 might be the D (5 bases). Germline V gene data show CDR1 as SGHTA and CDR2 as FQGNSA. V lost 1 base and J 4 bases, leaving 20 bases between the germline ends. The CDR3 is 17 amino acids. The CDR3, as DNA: TGTGCCAGCAGCTTAGGGCTGCTAGCTGTGAACCCTTACGAGCAGTACTTC. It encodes CASSLGLLAVNPYEQYF.

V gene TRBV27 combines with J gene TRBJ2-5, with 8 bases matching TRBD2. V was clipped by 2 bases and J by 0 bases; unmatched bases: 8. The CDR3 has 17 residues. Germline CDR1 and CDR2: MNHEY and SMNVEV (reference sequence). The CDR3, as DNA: TGTGCCAGCAGTTTAAGGGCTAGCGGGTTGTACCAAGAGACCCAGTACTTC. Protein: CASSLRASGLYQETQYF.

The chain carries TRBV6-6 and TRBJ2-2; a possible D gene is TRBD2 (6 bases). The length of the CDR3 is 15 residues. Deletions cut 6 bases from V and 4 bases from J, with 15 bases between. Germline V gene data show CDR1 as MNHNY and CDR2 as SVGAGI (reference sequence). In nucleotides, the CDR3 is TGTGCCAGCAGAGCCGGGACTCTTCTCACCGGGGAGCTGTTTTTT. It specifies CASRAGTLLTGELFF.

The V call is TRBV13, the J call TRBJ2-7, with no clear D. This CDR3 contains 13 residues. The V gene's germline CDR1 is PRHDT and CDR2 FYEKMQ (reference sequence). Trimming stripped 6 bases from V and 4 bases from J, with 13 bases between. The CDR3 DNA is TGTGCCAGCAGGCCGATGGGTTGGTACGAGCAGTACTTC. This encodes CASRPMGWYEQYF.

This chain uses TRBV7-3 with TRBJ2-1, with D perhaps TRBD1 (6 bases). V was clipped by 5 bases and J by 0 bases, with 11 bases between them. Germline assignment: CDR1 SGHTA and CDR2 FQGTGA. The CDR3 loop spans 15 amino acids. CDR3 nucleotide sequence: TGTGCCAGCAGCGTAGGGACACTCTCCTACAATGAGCAGTTCTTC. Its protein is CASSVGTLSYNEQFF.